The clone carrying this T cell receptor (beta chain) was seen many times. The antigen remains undetermined. Ophthalmopathy-affected donors exhibited moderate-to-severe activity, CAS ≥3, NOSPECS ≥4, and duration under 3 months. Out of around 10 ml of fresh peripheral blood, PBMCs were obtained. The data were taken from a study of Graves' ophthalmopathy and Graves' hyperthyroidism. Study at large: There was a collection of peripheral blood at initial diagnosis, before any treatment. Study observations and caveats: Ophthalmopathy and stable hyperthyroidism were discriminated by a 13-signature model, with roughly 86% sensitivity and about 82% specificity.

Amplified material comprised TCR beta CDR3 regions derived from RNA transcripts. An opening RT-PCR round employed HTBI primers and preceded a second-round multiplex PCR. TCRdb passed the multiplex PCR reads through MiXCR, listing each CDR3 protein once. The sample shows roughly 480,000 distinct CDR3 sequences, over 13% of them seen only once. With 5 bases clipped from V and 3 bases from J, the junction kept 11 bases outside the gene matches. Germline assignment: CDR1 SGHTA and CDR2 FQGTGA. This CDR3 spans 16 amino acids. The chain links TRBV7-3 to TRBJ1-2, with TRBD1 matching over 8 bases. This TCR came from a woman younger than 45 with Graves' ophthalmopathy. Sequenced sample: blood. The CDR3 reads CASSPTGADNYYGYTF. The DNA for the CDR3 is TGTGCCAGCAGCCCGACAGGGGCAGACAACTACTATGGCTACACCTTC. Full variable domain (remainder filled in from reference TRBV7-3 and TRBJ1-2): GAGVSQTPSNKVTEKGKYVELRCDPISGHTALYWYRQSLGQGPEFLIYFQGTGAADDSGLPNDRFFAVRPEGSVSTLKIQRTERGDSAVYLCASSPTGADNYYGYTFGSGTRLTVV.